A single sample gave rise to the 25 T cell receptor beta chains below, sequenced in a study of cytomegalovirus exposure and HLA in healthy donors. PCR was performed using 60 Vbeta and 13 Jbeta primers. Measured with immunoSEQ multiplex PCR; TCRdb has only the in-frame clones, and not every one. In the table there are under 200,000 clones, 65% to 85% of which are singletons. Material for sequencing was PBMCs. Receptor source: a man in his fifties or sixties in good health and CMV-seronegative.

This chain connects TRBV2 to TRBJ1-2, with 10 bases matching TRBD1. CDR3 length: 16 amino acids. Germline assignment: CDR1 SNHLY and CDR2 FYNNEI. J gave up 4 bases and V 6 bases, and 11 bases lay outside the gene matches. CDR3 bases: TGTGCCAGCAGATTTAATAGGGGACAGGGGTCCTATGGCTACACCTTC. Translated: CASRFNRGQGSYGYTF.

This clone appeared a few times. This rearrangement joins TRBV30 to TRBJ2-1; possibly TRBD1 for D (6 bases). The V end lost 5 bases, the J end lost 1 base, and 15 bases lay between the germline ends. CDR1 and CDR2 from the germline V gene are GTSNPN and SVGIG (reference sequence). The CDR3 length is 15 residues. The CDR3 DNA sequence: TGTGCCTGGGTTAAAGCAGGGGTTTCCTACAATGAGCAGTTCTTC. Its translation is CAWVKAGVSYNEQFF. The whole variable domain, filled in from reference TRBV30 and TRBJ2-1, reads SQTIHQWPATLVQPVGSPLSLECTVEGTSNPNLYWYRQAAGRGLQLLFYSVGIGQISSEVPQNLSASRPQDRQFILSSKKLLLSDSGFYLCAWVKAGVSYNEQFFGPGTRLTVL.

The rearrangement links TRBV6-6 to TRBJ2-2, with D unresolved. CDR1 and CDR2 (germline): MNHNY, SVGAGI (reference sequence). The CDR3 totals 13 residues. The V gene lost 6 bases and the J gene lost 6 bases, with 11 bases spanning the gap. The CDR3 loop is CASSTLFPGELFF. CDR3 sequence (DNA): TGTGCCAGCAGCACTCTCTTTCCCGGGGAGCTGTTTTTT.

This clone has just a few counts. V gene TRBV7-3 combines with J gene TRBJ1-3; 8 nucleotides align to TRBD1. The ends lost 7 bases at V and 4 bases at J; junction bases unmatched: 6. The CDR3 sequence is 14 residues long. Germline-derived CDR1 and CDR2 are SGHTA and FQGTGA. DNA for the CDR3: TGTGCCAGCATAGGGCAGGGGGCCGGAAACACCATATATTTT. Translation: CASIGQGAGNTIYF.

The rearrangement joins TRBV6-6 to TRBJ2-7; D unresolved. The CDR3 contains 13 residues. Germline V gives CDR1 MNHNY, CDR2 SVGAGI (reference sequence). Trimming left V 6 bases short and J 0 bases short, with 9 bases between. The CDR3 DNA is TGTGCCAGCAGCCCCAGACTCTCCTACGAGCAGTACTTC. Translated: CASSPRLSYEQYF.

The rearrangement uses TRBV14 and TRBJ1-2; possibly TRBD1 for D (5 bases). V lost 4 bases and J lost 6, with 12 bases in between. Germline lookup yields CDR1 SGHDN and CDR2 FVKESK. The CDR3 sequence is 13 residues long. CDR3: CASSRGGTDGYTF. CDR3 sequence (DNA): TGTGCCAGCAGCCGTGGGGGGACGGATGGCTACACCTTC.

This clone has only a few counts. The J gene is TRBJ2-2, the V gene TRBV5-6; tentative D call: TRBD2 (5 bases). Trimming removed 0 bases at V and 7 bases at J, with 10 bases between. The length of the CDR3 is 14 residues. Germline assignment: CDR1 SGHDT and CDR2 YYEEEE. CDR3 protein: CASSLALAGGELFF. The DNA for the CDR3 is TGTGCCAGCAGCTTGGCTCTAGCAGGCGGGGAGCTGTTTTTT.

This clone was recorded only once. This sequence joins TRBV7-9 and TRBJ2-7; D unresolved. The germline CDR1 and CDR2 sequences are SEHNR and FQNEAQ (reference sequence). The V end was cut by 5 bases, the J end by 1 base, with 3 bases between. The CDR3 extends over 11 amino acids. As DNA, the CDR3 is TGTGCCAGCAGCCCTTCCTACGAGCAGTACTTC. Amino acids: CASSPSYEQYF.

V usage is TRBV18 and J usage is TRBJ2-7, with TRBD2 matching 9 bases. Germline CDR1 reads KGHSH; CDR2 reads LQKENI. With 3 bases clipped from V and 4 bases from J, the junction kept 4 bases outside the gene matches. CDR3 length equals 14 residues. This CDR3 reads CASSPQAGGYEQYF. The CDR3 nucleotides read TGTGCCAGCTCACCTCAGGCGGGGGGGTACGAGCAGTACTTC.

The chain carries TRBV28 and TRBJ1-2, with a weak D call TRBD1 (5 bases). Germline CDR1 and CDR2: MDHEN and SYDVKM. The CDR3 extends over 15 amino acids. The V gene lost 6 bases and the J gene lost 4 bases, with 18 bases spanning the gap. CDR3 loop: CASSTTVRGSYGYTF. The CDR3 DNA follows: TGTGCCAGCAGCACAACCGTCCGGGGGAGCTATGGCTACACCTTC.

The chain carries TRBV28 and TRBJ2-1, with 13 bases fitting TRBD2. CDR1 MDHEN and CDR2 SYDVKM come from the germline V gene. The CDR3 totals 17 residues. Trimming at V came to 5 bases and at J to 4 bases, leaving 8 bases not matched to a gene. CDR3: CASSLSTSGRGYNEQFF. CDR3 sequence (DNA): TGTGCCAGCAGTCTCAGCACTAGCGGGAGGGGGTACAATGAGCAGTTCTTC.

The rearrangement links TRBV13 to TRBJ1-4, with 10 bases identical to TRBD1. Per germline, CDR1 PRHDT and CDR2 FYEKMQ (reference sequence). CDR3 length equals 14 residues. J was trimmed by 7 bases and V by 4 bases; bases with no gene match: 3. CDR3 DNA: TGTGCCAGCAGCTGGACAGGGGGAGGTGAAAAACTGTTTTTT. This codes for CASSWTGGGEKLFF.

The rearrangement uses TRBV25-1 and TRBJ1-1; D perhaps matches TRBD1 (5 bases). Deletions cut 6 bases from V and 11 bases from J, with 13 bases between. The germline V gene has CDR1 MGHDK and CDR2 SYGVNS. The CDR3 length is 11 residues. The CDR3 bases are TGTGCCAGCAGGGATAAGGGGAGGGCTTTCTTT. It encodes CASRDKGRAFF.

CDR3 in amino acids: CASSPRGGLAGGGTYNEQFF. CDR3 in DNA: TGTGCCAGCAGCCCCAGAGGGGGACTAGCGGGAGGTGGGACCTACAATGAGCAGTTCTTC. The V gene is TRBV9, the J gene TRBJ2-1, with 15 bases lining up with TRBD2. Germline values: CDR1 SGDLS, CDR2 YYNGEE. The length of the CDR3 is 20 residues. The V gene end was trimmed by 4 bases and the J gene end by 2 bases; junction bases not matched to a gene: 13.

Points on this clone: Compared with germline, one end of the junction differs, possibly owing to a read error. V is TRBV27 and J is TRBJ2-7; 8 bases map to TRBD1. Germline values: CDR1 MNHEY, CDR2 SMNVEV (reference sequence). The CDR3 has 11 residues. The CDR3 DNA is TGTGCCAGCAGTTCCGGGACAGGCGAGATCTTC. The encoded protein is CASSSGTGEIF.

This sequence joins TRBV6-5 and TRBJ2-1; D remains unclear. The CDR3 has 14 amino acids. Germline CDR1 is MNHEY and CDR2 is SVGAGI. V lost 0 bases, J lost 7 bases, and 10 bases lay in between. Written as DNA, the CDR3 is TGTGCCAGCAGTTACTCTAGAACTTTAAATGAGCAGTTCTTC. It codes for CASSYSRTLNEQFF.

This chain joins TRBV5-6 and TRBJ1-4, with 7 bases identical to TRBD1. Germline-derived CDR1 and CDR2 are SGHDT and YYEEEE. The CDR3 consists of 17 residues. J lost 7 bases, V lost 4 bases, and 16 bases had no gene match. The CDR3 sequence is CASSNLGEGQTSEKLFF. In nucleotides, the CDR3 is TGTGCCAGCAGCAATCTCGGAGAGGGACAGACGAGTGAAAAACTGTTTTTT.

CDR3 amino acids: CASSVGTGQSNQPQHF. CDR3 nucleotides: TGTGCCAGCAGTGTTGGGACAGGGCAAAGCAATCAGCCCCAGCATTTT. The V and J genes are TRBV6-4 and TRBJ1-5; 9 bases are shared with TRBD1. Germline loops: CDR1 MRHNA, CDR2 SNTAGT. The CDR3 loop spans 16 amino acids. V shed 4 bases, J shed 1 base, and the junction held 5 bases outside the gene matches.

The chain couples TRBV4-1 to TRBJ1-2, with D unclear. Germline values: CDR1 MGHRA, CDR2 YSYEKL. V lost 0 bases to trimming and J lost 5 bases, with 7 bases between them. This CDR3 comprises 13 residues. This CDR3 is CASSQEGRYGYTF. The CDR3 DNA reads as TGCGCCAGCAGCCAAGAGGGCCGATATGGCTACACCTTC.

The chain combines TRBV7-3 with TRBJ2-3, with 12 positions matching TRBD2. The ends lost 1 base at V and 1 base at J; junction bases unmatched: 18. The CDR3 is 22 residues long. Germline values: CDR1 SGHTA, CDR2 FQGTGA. The CDR3 reads CASSLRGLFGLAGGPRTDTQYF. Written as DNA, the CDR3 is TGTGCCAGCAGCTTAAGAGGTCTTTTTGGTCTAGCGGGGGGGCCTCGCACAGATACGCAGTATTTT.

The chain couples TRBV5-4 to TRBJ1-1, with 9 bases identical to TRBD1. CDR1 and CDR2 from the germline V gene are SGHNT and YYREEE (reference sequence). V lost 3 bases, J lost 7 bases, and 16 bases stayed unmatched. The CDR3 extends over 17 amino acids. CDR3 nucleotide sequence: TGTGCCAGCAGCTCCGGTGTCAAAAGGACAGGGGAGCGTGAAGCTTTCTTT. Protein product: CASSSGVKRTGEREAFF.

The rearrangement links TRBV30 to TRBJ2-2, with unresolved D. Germline V lookup: CDR1 GTSNPN, CDR2 SVGIG (reference sequence). The CDR3 extends over 14 amino acids. V was trimmed by 3 bases and J by 5 bases, leaving 13 bases between them. This CDR3 is CAWSKFKETGELFF. Written as DNA, the CDR3 is TGTGCCTGGAGCAAGTTCAAAGAGACCGGGGAGCTGTTTTTT.

The V and J genes are TRBV2 and TRBJ2-1; TRBD1 might be the D (5 bases). This CDR3 contains 12 residues. CDR1 SNHLY and CDR2 FYNNEI come from the germline V gene. V lost 6 bases and J lost 6, with 9 bases in between. The CDR3 region has the DNA TGTGCCAGCAGCCGGACATTCAATGAGCAGTTCTTC. This codes for CASSRTFNEQFF. The complete variable domain, with remaining parts taken from reference TRBV2 and TRBJ2-1, reads EPEVTQTPSHQVTQMGQEVILRCVPISNHLYFYWYRQILGQKVEFLVSFYNNEISEKSEIFDDQFSVERPDGSNFTLKIRSTKLEDSAMYFCASSRTFNEQFFGPGTRLTVL.

This chain uses TRBV30 with TRBJ1-5; possible D gene TRBD1, 5 bases. The CDR3 is made up of 13 amino acids. V lost 5 bases and J lost 1, with 9 bases in between. Germline CDR1 GTSNPN, CDR2 SVGIG (reference sequence). The CDR3 loop reads CAWQGRSNQPQHF. The DNA for the CDR3 is TGTGCCTGGCAGGGCCGAAGCAATCAGCCCCAGCATTTT.

This chain joins TRBV29-1 and TRBJ2-3; 15 bases map to TRBD2. Trimming removed 4 bases from V and 2 bases from J; junction bases left unmatched: 7. The CDR3 is 17 amino acids. In germline, CDR1 is SQVTM, CDR2 ANQGSEA. The CDR3 DNA follows: TGCAGCGTTGTCCCGGGACTAGCGGGGGGTTCCACAGATACGCAGTATTTT. Its protein is CSVVPGLAGGSTDTQYF.